The clone carrying this TCR beta chain was detected many times. Its antigen is still unknown. Each TCR beta library was made by quantitative 5'-RACE that incorporated molecular barcodes. TCRdb itself ran the 5' RACE reads through MiXCR, one entry per CDR3 protein. This table has 100,000 to 150,000 distinct CDR3 sequences, around 7% appearing once. These data come from a study of CD8 T cells in ankylosing spondylitis. Study results and limitations: For ankylosing spondylitis blood, a TCR beta motif of 7 or 8 highly homologous variants appeared characteristic. Some motif variants were previously reported in reactive arthritis synovial fluid and blood. Researchers reportedly found disease-linked clones significantly enriched in matched ankylosing spondylitis synovial fluid.

CDR1 SGHKS and CDR2 YYEKEE come from the germline V gene (reference sequence). CDR3 length: 14 residues. The V segment lost 5 bases and the J segment 4 bases; nucleotides outside the gene matches: 8. The clonotype was recovered from a male donor with ankylosing spondylitis or in good health (not recorded which). The gene calls are TRBV5-5 and TRBJ1-1; 7 bases agree with TRBD1. Sequencing was performed on blood, either unsorted or a sorted T cell fraction (not recorded which). This chain's CDR3 is CASRFQGDFTEAFF. The CDR3 region has the DNA TGTGCCAGCAGATTCCAGGGGGATTTCACTGAAGCTTTCTTT.